Sequencing of this TCR beta chain was carried out in a study of T-cell reconstitution after alpha-beta-depleted transplantation in children. Overall study findings and caveats: The main origin of T-cell counts and diversity one year after transplant was newly produced T cells.

The CDR3 has 15 residues. V lost 5 bases and J lost 2, with 14 bases in between. Germline V CDR1 and CDR2: SGHTA, FQGNSA. It was with unique molecular identifiers that the TCRbeta library was prepared. MiXCR, applied by TCRdb to the PCR reads, yields one record per CDR3 protein. The table has 400,000 to 550,000 distinct CDR3 sequences, 8% to 11% seen once. As regards this clonotype: Its antigen is as yet unknown.

The sequence came from a child younger than 10 with inherited bone marrow failure, due to receive a stem cell transplant. The chain combines TRBV7-2 with TRBJ2-3, with D possibly TRBD1 on 6 matching bases. Sequenced material: PBMCs, taken before TCRalphabeta/CD19-depleted stem cell transplant. The CDR3 here is CASSIQGSHTDTQYF. DNA for the CDR3: TGTGCCAGCAGCATTCAGGGGTCCCACACAGATACGCAGTATTTT.